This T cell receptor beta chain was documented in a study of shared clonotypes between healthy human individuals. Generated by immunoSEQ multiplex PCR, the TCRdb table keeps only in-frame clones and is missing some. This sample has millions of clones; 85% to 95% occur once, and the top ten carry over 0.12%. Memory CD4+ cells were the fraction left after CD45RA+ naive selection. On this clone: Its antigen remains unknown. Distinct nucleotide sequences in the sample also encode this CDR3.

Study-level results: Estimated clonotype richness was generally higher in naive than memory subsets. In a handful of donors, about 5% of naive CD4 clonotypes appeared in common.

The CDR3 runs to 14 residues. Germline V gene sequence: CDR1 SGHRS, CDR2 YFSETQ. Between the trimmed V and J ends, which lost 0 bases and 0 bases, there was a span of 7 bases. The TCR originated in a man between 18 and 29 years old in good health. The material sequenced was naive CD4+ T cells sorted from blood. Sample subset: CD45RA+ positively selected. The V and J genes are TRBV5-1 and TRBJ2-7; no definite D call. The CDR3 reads CASSLGWDSYEQYF. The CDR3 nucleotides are TGCGCCAGCAGCTTGGGGTGGGACTCCTACGAGCAGTACTTC.